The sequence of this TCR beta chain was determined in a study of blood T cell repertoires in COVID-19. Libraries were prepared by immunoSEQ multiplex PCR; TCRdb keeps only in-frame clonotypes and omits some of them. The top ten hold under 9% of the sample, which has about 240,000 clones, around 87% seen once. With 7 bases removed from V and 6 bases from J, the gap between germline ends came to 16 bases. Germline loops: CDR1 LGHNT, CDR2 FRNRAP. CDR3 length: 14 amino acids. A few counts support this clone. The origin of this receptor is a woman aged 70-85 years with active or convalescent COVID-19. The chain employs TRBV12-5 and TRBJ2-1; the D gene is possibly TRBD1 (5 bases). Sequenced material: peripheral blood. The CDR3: CASALGLPGNEQFF. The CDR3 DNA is TGTGCTAGTGCCCTGGGGCTTCCTGGCAATGAGCAGTTCTTC.